The clone carrying this T cell receptor (beta chain) occurred a few times. TCRdb analysed the 5' RACE reads with MiXCR anew, one entry per CDR3 protein. The data hold over 25,000 distinct CDR3 sequences, with 12% to 15% observed a single time. The sample comes from a study of CD8 T cells in ankylosing spondylitis. Germline V gives CDR1 SGDLS, CDR2 YYNGEE. Trimming removed 4 bases at V and 14 bases at J, with 28 bases between. The CDR3 runs 16 residues. This TCR was recovered from a male donor with ankylosing spondylitis or in good health (not recorded which). The chain couples TRBV9 to TRBJ2-4; D not certain. Input material: blood. CDR3: CASSPRYTGSRWNEYF. The CDR3 nucleotides are TGTGCCAGCAGCCCCCGATACACCGGGTCGAGATGGAATGAGTACTTC.